Listed below are T cell receptor beta chains from one sample, sequenced in a study of T cell responses to AZD1222 COVID-19 vaccine. The repertoire was sequenced with immunoSEQ multiplex PCR; TCRdb's copy has only in-frame clones and lacks some. The data hold over 100,000 clones, with roughly nine tenths observed a single time. Sample: peripheral blood, taken on day 0 of AZD1222 vaccination. The receptors were gathered from an adult in good health. The CDR3 runs from the conserved cysteine through the conserved F or W. Rows give clone size only sometimes, using once, few, many, or a class for an expanded clone.

CDR3: CASSLGQGVYEQYF
V: TRBV28
size: -

CDR3: CASSLSDRRDQETQYF
V: TRBV5-1
size: -

CDR3: CASSSLGEGAGITEAFF
V: TRBV28
size: few

CDR3: CASSFKSSTGELFF
V: TRBV28
size: -

CDR3: CASSEQPGSQETQYF
V: TRBV6-1
size: -

CDR3: CASSVTGVGTGELFF
V: TRBV5-6
size: -

CDR3: CASSFPMNTEAFF
V: TRBV11-1
size: -

CDR3: CASLMRDRPYGEQYF
V: TRBV28
size: -

CDR3: CATSGQGEYEQYF
V: TRBV15
size: once

CDR3: CASSPPGDLFYGYTF
V: TRBV18
size: few

CDR3: CASHEANTGELFF
V: TRBV28
size: -

CDR3: CASSQELWTSGRADSYNEQFF
V: TRBV4-1
size: -

CDR3: CASSVDPGGLVINEQFF
V: TRBV9
size: -

CDR3: CASSLAGNTIYF
V: TRBV28
size: -

CDR3: CASSASHPPNEQFF
V: TRBV9
size: -

CDR3: CASSLSFRGALETQYF
V: TRBV28
size: -

CDR3: CASSPLAGETQYF
V: TRBV18
size: -

CDR3: CASRSTGQGYGYTF
V: TRBV28
size: -

CDR3: CASSSYSTDTQYF
V: TRBV27
size: -

CDR3: CASSPSGLGNGYTF
V: TRBV27
size: -

CDR3: CASSLAESRTDTQYF
V: TRBV5-4
size: -

CDR3: CASSSNRGGTDTQYF
V: TRBV5-4
size: -

CDR3: CASSLEGAPLETQYF
V: TRBV5-1
size: -

CDR3: CASSPGTRGIQYF
V: TRBV7-2
size: -

CDR3: CASSSSLGLAHTGETQYF
V: TRBV7-9
size: -

CDR3: CASSLDYSLSYEQYF
V: TRBV5-4
size: -

CDR3: CASSQEGALGGHGYTF
V: TRBV4-1
size: -

CDR3: CASRRRGNTGELFF
V: TRBV5-8
size: -

CDR3: CASSYGGGDGNEQFF
V: TRBV11-3
size: -

CDR3: CASSRTEGGELFF
V: TRBV18
size: once

CDR3: CASSPQAGLRGLAFF
V: TRBV4-1
size: once

CDR3: CAWSVKTSSYGYTF
V: TRBV30
size: -

CDR3: CAISESRGGAGTGELFF
V: TRBV10-3
size: -

CDR3: CSVKGRWPQETQYF
V: TRBV29-1
size: -

CDR3: CASSIQGPPGNTIYF
V: TRBV19
size: -

CDR3: CAISRGTGTGGYNEQFF
V: TRBV10-3
size: -